This entry lists 21 T cell receptor beta chains sequenced from one sample in a study of blood T cell repertoires in COVID-19. The method was immunoSEQ multiplex PCR; TCRdb's version includes in-frame clones alone and lacks a portion of them. The table has around 300,000 clones, over 85% seen once. The source material was PBMCs or T cells enriched from blood (not recorded which). Receptors originate from a woman aged 30 to 39 who had recovered from COVID-19.

This clone was recorded a few times. Compared with germline, one end of the junction differs, possibly owing to a read error. The rearrangement uses TRBV2 and TRBJ1-2; weak D call: TRBD1 (6 bases). The CDR3 extends over 10 amino acids. CDR1 is SNHLY and CDR2 is FYNNEI in the germline V gene. The CDR3 DNA reads TGTGCCAGCAGGGACGGACAGTTATACTTC. Protein product: CASRDGQLYF.

As DNA, the CDR3 is TGTGCCAGCAGCGTAGCCGTAGGGACTGCTAACACCATATATTTT. It encodes CASSVAVGTANTIYF. The chain recombines TRBV9 with TRBJ1-3, with D maybe TRBD1 (5 bases). Germline loops: CDR1 SGDLS, CDR2 YYNGEE. V lost 0 bases and J lost 7, with 14 bases in between. The CDR3 covers 15 residues.

The count of this clone is one. The rearrangement uses TRBV25-1 and TRBJ1-2, with D maybe TRBD1 (5 bases). CDR1 is MGHDK and CDR2 is SYGVNS in the germline V gene. Deletions cut 2 bases from V and 4 bases from J, with 8 bases between. The CDR3 is 13 residues long. CDR3 in DNA: TGTGCCAGCAGTGAACCAGGGTTCTATGGCTACACCTTC. This codes for CASSEPGFYGYTF.

Only one count was recorded for this clone. The chain carries TRBV5-1 and TRBJ1-4; D is undetermined. This CDR3 contains 16 residues. Germline V gene lookup returns CDR1 SGHRS and CDR2 YFSETQ. The V and J ends lost 4 bases and 0 bases respectively, with 13 bases between them. CDR3 nucleotide sequence: TGCGCCAGCAGCGCCGAACTTGGAGCAACTAATGAAAAACTGTTTTTT. Translation: CASSAELGATNEKLFF.

V and J are TRBV5-1 and TRBJ1-1; D perhaps matches TRBD1 (6 bases). Looked up from germline, CDR1 is SGHRS and CDR2 is YFSETQ. The V and J ends lost 3 bases and 7 bases respectively, with 13 bases between them. The CDR3 has 13 residues. The CDR3 sequence: CASSSWNRVEAFF. DNA of the CDR3: TGCGCCAGCAGCTCCTGGAACAGGGTTGAAGCTTTCTTT.

The chain links TRBV7-8 to TRBJ2-1; 8 bases align to TRBD2. Germline values: CDR1 SGHVS, CDR2 FQNEAQ. This CDR3 is built from 15 residues. The J segment lost 9 bases and the V segment lost 5 bases, leaving 12 bases of the junction unmatched. CDR3 residues: CASSRVRAGEIEQFF. The CDR3 DNA sequence: TGTGCCAGCAGCCGGGTTCGAGCGGGAGAAATTGAGCAGTTCTTC.

This sequence joins TRBV11-2 and TRBJ1-5; D gene unclear. V was pared by 2 bases and J by 1 base, with 9 bases between. From germline, CDR1 is SGHAT and CDR2 FQNNGV. The CDR3 has 15 amino acids. CDR3: CASSLSPGSNQPQHF. The CDR3 coding sequence is TGTGCCAGCAGCTTATCCCCGGGGAGCAATCAGCCCCAGCATTTT.

The chain couples TRBV2 to TRBJ2-1, with TRBD2 matching over 11 bases. The CDR3 spans 16 residues. With V trimmed by 6 bases and J by 1 base, 5 bases remained unmatched. Germline V gives CDR1 SNHLY, CDR2 FYNNEI. CDR3 region: CASRLLAGVSYNEQFF. As DNA, the CDR3 is TGTGCCAGCAGACTACTAGCGGGAGTATCCTACAATGAGCAGTTCTTC.

This chain joins TRBV6-5 and TRBJ1-5; D is possibly TRBD1 (5 bases). CDR1 is MNHEY, CDR2 SVGAGI, per germline. This CDR3 is 14 amino acids long. The V and J ends lost 0 bases and 9 bases respectively, with 12 bases between them. CDR3 residues: CASSYSTGLGPQHF. The CDR3 nucleotides read TGTGCCAGCAGTTACTCAACAGGTCTAGGGCCCCAGCATTTT.

J is TRBJ2-2 and V is TRBV7-2, with 7 bases matching TRBD2. This CDR3 has 16 residues. V was pared by 1 base and J by 4 bases, with 6 bases of the junction left unmatched. CDR1 and CDR2 from the germline V gene are SGHTA and FQGNSA. CDR3 nucleotide sequence: TGTGCCAGCAGCTTAGTGGGAGGGCCAGGCACCGGGGAGCTGTTTTTT. This codes for CASSLVGGPGTGELFF.

This sequence joins TRBV28 and TRBJ2-3; 12 nucleotides align to TRBD2. J lost 3 bases, V lost 7 bases, and 11 bases had no gene match. CDR3 size: 17 residues. The germline gives CDR1 MDHEN, CDR2 SYDVKM. CDR3 sequence reads: CASTRPTSGSWTDTQYF. CDR3 sequence (DNA): TGTGCCAGCACCCGACCGACTAGCGGGAGTTGGACAGATACGCAGTATTTT.

The rearrangement joins TRBV3-1 (or the pseudogene TRBV3-2) to TRBJ1-4; no clear D. The CDR3 has 14 residues. The V end was cut by 8 bases, the J end by 5 bases, with 15 bases between. CDR1 and CDR2 (germline): LGHDT, YNNKEL (reference sequence). The CDR3 sequence is CASAGEGNNEKLFF. CDR3 DNA: TGTGCCAGCGCCGGGGAGGGTAACAATGAAAAACTGTTTTTT.

The rearrangement joins TRBV3-1 (or the pseudogene TRBV3-2) to TRBJ2-1; a possible D gene is TRBD1 (5 bases). The CDR3 sequence is 11 residues long. V gave up 6 bases and J gave up 10 bases, with 10 bases separating them. Germline CDR1 reads LGHDT; CDR2 reads YNNKEL (reference sequence). CDR3 sequence reads: CASRFAGEQFF. The CDR3 DNA sequence: TGTGCCAGCAGATTCGCAGGGGAGCAGTTCTTC.

V usage is TRBV6-1 and J usage is TRBJ2-2; 9 positions agree with TRBD1. Germline values: CDR1 MNHNS, CDR2 SASEGT. The V gene end was trimmed by 2 bases and the J gene end by 5 bases; junction bases not matched to a gene: 6. The length of the CDR3 is 16 residues. The CDR3 is CASSEPTGGKTGELFF. Here the CDR3 DNA reads TGTGCCAGCAGTGAACCGACAGGGGGGAAAACCGGGGAGCTGTTTTTT.

The genes are TRBV3-1 (or the pseudogene TRBV3-2) and TRBJ2-7, with unresolved D. Trimming pared 0 bases from V and 7 bases from J, leaving 13 bases between. The CDR3 sequence is 14 residues long. The germline V gene has CDR1 LGHDT and CDR2 YNNKEL (reference sequence). CDR3 sequence: CASSQELGSREQYF. CDR3 nucleotides: TGTGCCAGCAGCCAAGAGCTAGGTTCCCGGGAGCAGTACTTC.

This chain uses TRBV4-3 with TRBJ1-2, with TRBD1 as a possible D gene (6 bases). There are 20 residues in the CDR3. From germline, CDR1 is LGHNA and CDR2 YSLEER. V lost 0 bases and J 5 bases, leaving 28 bases between the germline ends. CDR3 loop: CASSQDLWRTEKRRVYGYTF. In DNA form, the CDR3 reads TGCGCCAGCAGCCAAGATCTATGGAGGACAGAAAAACGAAGGGTTTATGGCTACACCTTC.

This clone was observed a few times. This rearrangement joins TRBV5-1 to TRBJ1-2; 9 bases match TRBD1. The V segment lost 4 bases and the J segment 7 bases; nucleotides outside the gene matches: 14. The CDR3 length is 16 residues. Germline V gene sequence: CDR1 SGHRS, CDR2 YFSETQ. The CDR3 DNA follows: TGCGCCAGCAGCCTAGGACAGGGGTTCCGTCTTGGTGGCTACACCTTC. It encodes CASSLGQGFRLGGYTF.

The chain uses TRBV5-1 and TRBJ1-6, with D maybe TRBD1 (6 bases). CDR1 is SGHRS, CDR2 YFSETQ, per germline. This CDR3 spans 16 amino acids. V was pared by 2 bases and J by 11 bases, with 20 bases between. The CDR3 nucleotides are TGCGCCAGCAGCTTAGGGGCAGCGGGACATTTTCCACCCCTCCACTTT. Translated, it gives CASSLGAAGHFPPLHF.

In DNA, the CDR3 is TGTGCCAGCAGCTTATCGATCGGGAGCTACAATGAGCAGTTCTTC. This encodes CASSLSIGSYNEQFF. The V call is TRBV7-9, the J call TRBJ2-1; maybe TRBD2 (6 bases). The germline CDR1 and CDR2 sequences are SEHNR and FQNEAQ (reference sequence). Trimming removed 2 bases from V and 3 bases from J, with 11 bases in between. The CDR3 is 15 residues long.

V and J are TRBV4-2 and TRBJ1-6; D is ambiguous. The CDR3 is 15 residues long. V dropped 1 base and J dropped 6 bases, with 10 bases sitting between them. Germline values: CDR1 LGHNA, CDR2 YNFKEQ. The CDR3 loop is CASSQGRPSNSPLHF. CDR3 sequence (DNA): TGTGCCAGCAGCCAAGGGAGGCCGAGTAATTCACCCCTCCACTTT.

The J gene is TRBJ1-1, the V gene TRBV11-2; 7 bases align to TRBD1. The CDR3 loop spans 17 amino acids. V gave up 2 bases and J gave up 0 bases; unmatched junction bases: 9. The germline V gene encodes CDR1 SGHAT and CDR2 FQNNGV. DNA for the CDR3: TGTGCCAGCAGCTTACGAAACACCGGGACAGTGAACACTGAAGCTTTCTTT. Translated: CASSLRNTGTVNTEAFF. The whole variable domain, filled in from reference TRBV11-2 and TRBJ1-1, reads EAGVAQSPRYKIIEKRQSVAFWCNPISGHATLYWYQQILGQGPKLLIQFQNNGVVDDSQLPKDRFSAERLKGVDSTLKIQPAKLEDSAVYLCASSLRNTGTVNTEAFFGQGTRLTVV.